A single sample gave rise to the 6 T cell receptor beta chains below, sequenced in a study of T cell responses to AZD1222 COVID-19 vaccine. Repertoires were generated with immunoSEQ multiplex PCR, while TCRdb's copy carries only in-frame clones and drops some. The sample contains 70,000 to 95,000 clones, more than 80% of which appear only once. Material: peripheral blood, obtained 28 days after the second AZD1222 dose. The source of these receptors is an adult who received the AZD1222 COVID-19 vaccine.

This clone appeared a few times. A much bigger clone sits one base away, suggesting this may be a read error. The same CDR3 also results from other DNA sequences found in this sample. V usage is TRBV6-4 and J usage is TRBJ2-2; D is ambiguous. Germline V gene data show CDR1 as MRHNA and CDR2 as SNTAGT. Trimming left V 2 bases short and J 3 bases short, with 4 bases between. CDR3 size: 13 residues. CDR3 in amino acids: CASSDGDTGELFF. Written as DNA, the CDR3 is TGTGCCAGCAGTGACGGGGACACCGGGGAGCTGTTTTTT.

Here the CDR3 DNA reads TGTGCCAGCAGCGTAGAGGGGAGACCAATGAACACTGAAGCTTTCTTT. This codes for CASSVEGRPMNTEAFF. The chain joins TRBV9 to TRBJ1-1, with D perhaps TRBD1 (5 bases). Germline CDR1 and CDR2: SGDLS and YYNGEE. This CDR3 spans 16 amino acids. Trimming removed 0 bases at V and 0 bases at J, with 12 bases between. Full variable domain (missing parts from reference TRBV9 and TRBJ1-1): DSGVTQTPKHLITATGQRVTLRCSPRSGDLSVYWYQQSLDQGLQFLIQYYNGEERAKGNILERFSAQQFPDLHSELNLSSLELGDSALYFCASSVEGRPMNTEAFFGQGTRLTVV.

This chain uses TRBV12-3 or TRBV12-4 with TRBJ1-2, with a tentative D call TRBD1 (5 bases). Deletions cut 3 bases from V and 8 bases from J, with 13 bases between. The CDR3 totals 13 residues. The CDR3 region has the DNA TGTGCCAGCAGTTTGGGGGGTAACTGGGGCTACACCTTC. This gives the protein CASSLGGNWGYTF.

J is TRBJ2-5 and V is TRBV2; 10 nucleotides align to TRBD2. The germline V gene encodes CDR1 SNHLY and CDR2 FYNNEI. Germline trimming cut 5 bases from V and 5 bases from J; bases unmatched to any gene: 2. This CDR3 is built from 13 residues. The CDR3 loop is CASSFSGRETQYF. CDR3 in DNA: TGTGCCAGCAGTTTTAGCGGGAGGGAGACCCAGTACTTC. The whole variable domain, remainder taken from reference TRBV2 and TRBJ2-5, is EPEVTQTPSHQVTQMGQEVILRCVPISNHLYFYWYRQILGQKVEFLVSFYNNEISEKSEIFDDQFSVERPDGSNFTLKIRSTKLEDSAMYFCASSFSGRETQYFGPGTRLLVL.

This chain links TRBV7-9 with TRBJ1-2, with 8 bases identical to TRBD1. The V gene end was trimmed by 1 base and the J gene end by 7 bases; junction bases not matched to a gene: 11. Germline lookup yields CDR1 SEHNR and CDR2 FQNEAQ (reference sequence). CDR3 length equals 16 residues. Here the CDR3 reads CASSLESSRGRSGYTF. Written as DNA, the CDR3 is TGTGCCAGCAGCTTAGAATCATCCAGGGGGCGGAGTGGCTACACCTTC.

The V call is TRBV15, the J call TRBJ1-4; no clear D. V shed 5 bases and J shed 8 bases, with 15 bases lying between them. CDR3 size: 14 residues. CDR1 LNHNV and CDR2 YYDKDF come from the germline V gene (reference sequence). The CDR3 coding sequence is TGTGCCACCAGCTTACAACGGGGAGGAGAAAAACTGTTTTTT. Its translation: CATSLQRGGEKLFF.